This is a list of T cell receptor beta chains from one sample in a study of blood T cell repertoires in COVID-19. The repertoire was sequenced with immunoSEQ multiplex PCR; TCRdb's copy has only in-frame clones and lacks some. The sample contains 200,000 or so clones, more than 65% of which appear only once. Sequencing was performed on PBMCs or T cells enriched from blood (not recorded which). These TCRs come from a man aged 35-49 years who had recovered from COVID-19. Each CDR3 is given with its conserved first and last residue. Fields, in order: J gene, V gene, clone size, D gene, CDR3 length, CDR3 DNA, CDR3 protein. The D gene is left open where the match is weak. Clone size is given for some rows only: seen once, a few or many times, or a class if the clone is expanded.

j_gene: TRBJ2-2
v_gene: TRBV7-9
abundance: NA
d_gene: NA
len: 17
CDR3nt: TGTGCCAGCAGCTTAGATAGACACCTCCCGGGAACCGGGGAGCTGTTTTTT
CDR3aa: CASSLDRHLPGTGELFF

j_gene: TRBJ1-4
v_gene: TRBV5-1
abundance: NA
d_gene: NA
len: 14
CDR3nt: TGCGCCAGCAGCTTGGGAGGGAATAATGAAAAACTGTTTTTT
CDR3aa: CASSLGGNNEKLFF

j_gene: TRBJ2-1
v_gene: TRBV19
abundance: NA
d_gene: NA
len: 15
CDR3nt: TGTGCCAGTAGGGACAGTTCTGTCCGGATGGATGAGCAGTTCTTC
CDR3aa: CASRDSSVRMDEQFF

j_gene: TRBJ2-3
v_gene: TRBV28
abundance: few
d_gene: NA
len: 15
CDR3nt: TGTGCCAGCAGTTTGAGGCAGACTAGCACAGATACGCAGTATTTT
CDR3aa: CASSLRQTSTDTQYF

j_gene: TRBJ2-7
v_gene: TRBV30
abundance: NA
d_gene: NA
len: 12
CDR3nt: TGTGCCTGGAGTCGGTCGGCCTACGAGCAGTACTTC
CDR3aa: CAWSRSAYEQYF

j_gene: TRBJ1-6
v_gene: TRBV28
abundance: NA
d_gene: NA
len: 14
CDR3nt: TGTGCCAGCAGTCCCGGCGCGGGTCATTCACCCCTCCACTTT
CDR3aa: CASSPGAGHSPLHF

j_gene: TRBJ1-1
v_gene: TRBV4-2
abundance: NA
d_gene: TRBD1
len: 18
CDR3nt: TGTGCCAGCAGCCACCCGGCCCGGGACAGGAGTCTGAACACTGAAGCTTTCTTT
CDR3aa: CASSHPARDRSLNTEAFF

j_gene: TRBJ1-3
v_gene: TRBV7-9
abundance: NA
d_gene: NA
len: 15
CDR3nt: TGTGCCAGCAGCTGGACCGCGGGGGCTGGAAACACCATATATTTT
CDR3aa: CASSWTAGAGNTIYF

j_gene: TRBJ2-1
v_gene: TRBV19
abundance: once
d_gene: NA
len: 15
CDR3nt: TGTGCCAGTAGTATCTTGGCAGGGGTGGACAATGAGCAGTTCTTC
CDR3aa: CASSILAGVDNEQFF

j_gene: TRBJ2-3
v_gene: TRBV19
abundance: NA
d_gene: NA
len: 15
CDR3nt: TGTGCCAGTCTTAGGACAGCAGCTAGCACAGATACGCAGTATTTT
CDR3aa: CASLRTAASTDTQYF

j_gene: TRBJ1-5
v_gene: TRBV6-4
abundance: NA
d_gene: NA
len: 15
CDR3nt: TGTGCCCGATACAGGGAGGGTGGGCGCAATCAGCCCCAGCATTTT
CDR3aa: CARYREGGRNQPQHF

j_gene: TRBJ1-2
v_gene: TRBV4-1
abundance: NA
d_gene: TRBD1
len: 15
CDR3nt: TGCGCCAGCAGTCGTACACCGGGACAGGGGGCTGGCTACACCTTC
CDR3aa: CASSRTPGQGAGYTF

j_gene: TRBJ2-7
v_gene: TRBV4-1
abundance: NA
d_gene: NA
len: 15
CDR3nt: TGCGCCAGCAGCCAATTACCGGGGGATATCTACGAGCAGTACTTC
CDR3aa: CASSQLPGDIYEQYF

j_gene: TRBJ2-3
v_gene: TRBV3-1/TRBV3-2
abundance: NA
d_gene: TRBD2
len: 12
CDR3nt: TGTGCCAGCAGCCAGACTAGCCGGGTGCAGTATTTT
CDR3aa: CASSQTSRVQYF

j_gene: TRBJ1-6
v_gene: TRBV11-2
abundance: NA
d_gene: NA
len: 19
CDR3nt: TGTGCCAGCAGCTTAATCTCCGGGGGGGCCCCGGGGGGAAATTCACCCCTCCACTTT
CDR3aa: CASSLISGGAPGGNSPLHF

j_gene: TRBJ1-5
v_gene: TRBV20-1
abundance: NA
d_gene: NA
len: 13
CDR3nt: TGCAGTGCTAGTTCCGACAGGTGGCAGCCCCAGCATTTT
CDR3aa: CSASSDRWQPQHF

j_gene: TRBJ2-7
v_gene: TRBV6-6
abundance: NA
d_gene: NA
len: 12
CDR3nt: TGTGCCAGCAGCCAAAAGGAGTACGAGCAGTACTTC
CDR3aa: CASSQKEYEQYF

j_gene: TRBJ1-1
v_gene: TRBV5-8
abundance: NA
d_gene: NA
len: 15
CDR3nt: TGTGCCAGCAGCCAGGGGTACAGGCCTAACACTGAAGCTTTCTTT
CDR3aa: CASSQGYRPNTEAFF

j_gene: TRBJ2-5
v_gene: TRBV5-4
abundance: NA
d_gene: NA
len: 16
CDR3nt: TGTGCCAGCAGCTTGGCTTCGCGGGGTATGAAAGAGACCCAGTACTTC
CDR3aa: CASSLASRGMKETQYF

j_gene: TRBJ1-1
v_gene: TRBV6-2/TRBV6-3
abundance: NA
d_gene: TRBD1
len: 14
CDR3nt: TGTGCCAGCAGTCAGACAGGGGGGGGCACTGAAGCTTTCTTT
CDR3aa: CASSQTGGGTEAFF

j_gene: TRBJ1-2
v_gene: TRBV30
abundance: NA
d_gene: TRBD1
len: 14
CDR3nt: TGTGCCTGGAGCGATACAGGGGTTGGCTATGGCTACACCTTC
CDR3aa: CAWSDTGVGYGYTF

j_gene: TRBJ2-1
v_gene: TRBV27
abundance: once
d_gene: NA
len: 15
CDR3nt: TGTGCCAGCAGTCCACGGAGGGGGCTCTTCAATGAGCAGTTCTTC
CDR3aa: CASSPRRGLFNEQFF

j_gene: TRBJ1-5
v_gene: TRBV19
abundance: NA
d_gene: NA
len: 14
CDR3nt: TGTGCCAGTACCCCGACAGGCCCCAATCAGCCCCAGCATTTT
CDR3aa: CASTPTGPNQPQHF

j_gene: TRBJ2-5
v_gene: TRBV27
abundance: NA
d_gene: NA
len: 15
CDR3nt: TGTGCCAGCAGTCAATTAGGGGGGGCGTGGGAGACCCAGTACTTC
CDR3aa: CASSQLGGAWETQYF

j_gene: TRBJ1-2
v_gene: TRBV6-5
abundance: NA
d_gene: NA
len: 14
CDR3nt: TGTGCCAGCAGCCTAGACAGTCTAAACTATGGCTACACCTTC
CDR3aa: CASSLDSLNYGYTF

j_gene: TRBJ1-6
v_gene: TRBV6-6
abundance: NA
d_gene: TRBD1
len: 18
CDR3nt: TGTGCCAGCAGTCACCCGGGACAGGGGGCGGGCGGTAATTCACCCCTCCACTTT
CDR3aa: CASSHPGQGAGGNSPLHF

j_gene: TRBJ1-2
v_gene: TRBV18
abundance: NA
d_gene: TRBD1
len: 16
CDR3nt: TGTGCCAGCTCACCCGTACCGACAGGGGCGCACTATGGCTACACCTTC
CDR3aa: CASSPVPTGAHYGYTF

j_gene: TRBJ1-2
v_gene: TRBV14
abundance: few
d_gene: NA
len: 15
CDR3nt: TGTGCCAGCAGCCAAGTGAAAGGGGGAGCCTATGGCTACACCTTC
CDR3aa: CASSQVKGGAYGYTF

j_gene: TRBJ1-4
v_gene: TRBV7-2
abundance: few
d_gene: TRBD1
len: 15
CDR3nt: TGTGCCAGCAGACCGACAGGGGGCGCTTGGGAAAAACTGTTTTTT
CDR3aa: CASRPTGGAWEKLFF

j_gene: TRBJ1-5
v_gene: TRBV7-8
abundance: NA
d_gene: NA
len: 16
CDR3nt: TGTGCCAGCACCCCTTGGGCCTCTATAAGCAATCAGCCCCAGCATTTT
CDR3aa: CASTPWASISNQPQHF

j_gene: TRBJ2-2
v_gene: TRBV2
abundance: NA
d_gene: TRBD1
len: 16
CDR3nt: TGTGCCAGCAGTGCGCGGGACAGGGGTTTCGCCGGGGAGCTGTTTTTT
CDR3aa: CASSARDRGFAGELFF

j_gene: TRBJ1-6
v_gene: TRBV4-1
abundance: NA
d_gene: NA
len: 17
CDR3nt: TGCGCCAGCAGCCAAGGACTGGACAGCTCATATAATTCACCCCTCCACTTT
CDR3aa: CASSQGLDSSYNSPLHF

j_gene: TRBJ2-2
v_gene: TRBV6-5
abundance: NA
d_gene: NA
len: 15
CDR3nt: TGTGCCAGCAGTTACGAGGACAGTAACACCGGGGAGCTGTTTTTT
CDR3aa: CASSYEDSNTGELFF

j_gene: TRBJ1-5
v_gene: TRBV27
abundance: few
d_gene: NA
len: 12
CDR3nt: TGTGCCAGCCGGGGTGATGGGCAGCCCCAGCATTTT
CDR3aa: CASRGDGQPQHF

j_gene: TRBJ1-2
v_gene: TRBV24-1
abundance: NA
d_gene: TRBD1
len: 13
CDR3nt: TGTGCCACCAGTCCAGGGGGTCGGAACGGCTACACCTTC
CDR3aa: CATSPGGRNGYTF

j_gene: TRBJ2-7
v_gene: TRBV5-1
abundance: once
d_gene: NA
len: 14
CDR3nt: TGCGCCAGCAGCTTGTTCACGGGGGCCTACGAGCAGTACTTC
CDR3aa: CASSLFTGAYEQYF

j_gene: TRBJ2-3
v_gene: TRBV5-1
abundance: NA
d_gene: NA
len: 15
CDR3nt: TGCGCCAGCAGCTTACCGCAGGGGACGTTTGATACGCAGTATTTT
CDR3aa: CASSLPQGTFDTQYF

j_gene: TRBJ1-2
v_gene: TRBV5-1
abundance: NA
d_gene: NA
len: 13
CDR3nt: TGCGCCAGCAGCCCGGCGGGGAGCTATGGCTACACCTTC
CDR3aa: CASSPAGSYGYTF

j_gene: TRBJ2-7
v_gene: TRBV6-5
abundance: many
d_gene: NA
len: 13
CDR3nt: TGTGCCAGCAGTTCCGGGACTGGGGACGAGCAGTACTTC
CDR3aa: CASSSGTGDEQYF

j_gene: TRBJ2-7
v_gene: TRBV27
abundance: NA
d_gene: TRBD2
len: 17
CDR3nt: TGTGCCAGCAGTCCCCTTTCGGGGGGGGATTTGCCCTACGAGCAGTACTTC
CDR3aa: CASSPLSGGDLPYEQYF

j_gene: TRBJ1-5
v_gene: TRBV7-9
abundance: NA
d_gene: NA
len: 13
CDR3nt: TGTGCCAGCAGCTTACCAGGGAATCAGCCCCAGCATTTT
CDR3aa: CASSLPGNQPQHF

j_gene: TRBJ2-3
v_gene: TRBV7-2
abundance: NA
d_gene: TRBD2
len: 17
CDR3nt: TGTGCCAGCAGCCCAAGCGGGGGCACTATGGGCACAGATACGCAGTATTTT
CDR3aa: CASSPSGGTMGTDTQYF

j_gene: TRBJ1-2
v_gene: TRBV7-9
abundance: once
d_gene: NA
len: 16
CDR3nt: TGTGCCCTATATCTTGGCACGGGGTTTAATCTCGAGGGCTACACCTTC
CDR3aa: CALYLGTGFNLEGYTF